The 17 T cell receptor beta chains listed next were all sequenced from one sample in a study of quantifying T cell responses using KT2 cells. Across the study: Reverse transcription used primers in the TCR alpha and beta constant regions.

A single-stranded UMI oligo with SP2 sequence was ligated to cDNA 3' ends. First-round PCR used three to four cycles and beta primers RC1.1 and RC1.2 covering TRBC1 and TRBC2. TCRdb processed the UMI-ligation and nested PCR reads anew with MiXCR; each CDR3 protein has one entry. The data hold about 30,000 distinct CDR3 sequences, with more than 7% observed a single time. The sequencing sample was made of PBMCs spiked with cells of the T cell clone KT2. These TCRs come from a human donor.

This clonotype turned up a few times. The V call is TRBV28, the J call TRBJ1-5, with 8 bases that match TRBD1. J was trimmed by 1 base and V by 6 bases; bases with no gene match: 11. This CDR3 region has 17 residues. Germline loops: CDR1 MDHEN, CDR2 SYDVKM. Here the CDR3 reads CASSPDRQGWSNQPQHF. For the CDR3, the DNA is TGTGCCAGCAGCCCGGACCGACAGGGGTGGAGCAATCAGCCCCAGCATTTT.

In this sample, this clonotype turned up many times. The chain is built from TRBV30 and TRBJ1-1; D is unresolved. CDR1 is GTSNPN and CDR2 is SVGIG in the germline V gene (reference sequence). Trimming took off 0 bases at V and 3 bases at J, with 8 bases between the two ends. The CDR3 runs to 13 residues. CDR3 sequence reads: CAWSVGVHTEAFF. The CDR3 DNA sequence: TGTGCCTGGAGTGTTGGGGTTCACACTGAAGCTTTCTTT.

Only a few counts were recorded for this clonotype. A read error may account for a junction end that differs from germline. The chain combines TRBV20-1 with TRBJ1-2; D is unresolved. This CDR3 has 11 amino acids. Germline V gives CDR1 DFQATT, CDR2 SNEGSKA (reference sequence). The CDR3 DNA sequence: TGCAGTGCTAGAGATGGCAGCAGGTCGGACTTC. This translates into CSARDGSRSDF.

This clonotype has more than one count but fewer than ten. The J gene is TRBJ1-5, the V gene TRBV12-3 or TRBV12-4; 8 nucleotides match TRBD1. Germline trimming cut 2 bases from V and 5 bases from J; bases unmatched to any gene: 2. The CDR3 consists of 14 residues. The CDR3 nucleotides are TGTGCCAGCAGTTTACGGACAGGGCATCAGCCCCAGCATTTT. This codes for CASSLRTGHQPQHF.

This clonotype has at least ten counts. J is TRBJ1-2 and V is TRBV2; tentative D call: TRBD1 (5 bases). Germline V gene lookup returns CDR1 SNHLY and CDR2 FYNNEI. This CDR3 has 15 amino acids. V was pared by 2 bases and J by 5 bases, with 15 bases between. Here the CDR3 reads CASSERGAEGYGYTF. The CDR3 DNA sequence: TGTGCCAGCAGTGAACGTGGGGCGGAAGGGTATGGCTACACCTTC.

In its sample, this clonotype was seen a few times. The chain combines TRBV5-1 with TRBJ2-3; maybe TRBD1 (6 bases). CDR1 is SGHRS and CDR2 is YFSETQ in the germline V gene. CDR3 size: 15 residues. Trimming left V 2 bases short and J 4 bases short, with 14 bases between. Here the CDR3 DNA reads TGCGCCAGCAGCTTCGACAGGTACCGACCAGATACGCAGTATTTT. Translation: CASSFDRYRPDTQYF.

This clonotype was seen many times. The chain's CDR3 is CASSVTEYEQYF. CDR3 in DNA: TGTGCCAGCAGTGTAACGGAATACGAGCAGTACTTC. The chain couples TRBV25-1 to TRBJ2-7; D gene ambiguous. The CDR3 length is 12 residues. Germline CDR1 and CDR2: MGHDK and SYGVNS. V was pared by 4 bases and J by 4 bases, with 8 bases between.

This clonotype was seen a handful of times. The chain employs TRBV6-2 or TRBV6-3 and TRBJ2-7; 11 positions agree with TRBD2. There are 18 residues in the CDR3. Germline assignment: CDR1 MNHEY and CDR2 SVGEGT. Trimming cost V 6 bases and J 1 base; bases outside gene matches: 14. The DNA of the CDR3 is TGTGCCAGCAGCCGATCGAGGGGACTAGCGGCGCTATCCTACGAGCAGTACTTC. This translates into CASSRSRGLAALSYEQYF.

This clonotype occurred many times. V is TRBV7-2 and J is TRBJ1-5; possible D gene TRBD1, 6 bases. The CDR3 totals 13 residues. Trimming left V 1 base short and J 5 bases short, with 6 bases between. Germline V gives CDR1 SGHTA, CDR2 FQGNSA. The CDR3 protein is CASSLDRDQPQHF. CDR3 bases: TGTGCCAGCAGCTTAGACAGGGATCAGCCCCAGCATTTT.

This clonotype was seen ten or more times. The chain is built from TRBV20-1 and TRBJ1-6; D may be TRBD1 (5 bases). Trimming took 0 bases from V and 9 from J, leaving 12 bases between them. Germline CDR1 is DFQATT and CDR2 is SNEGSKA (reference sequence). The CDR3 is made up of 14 amino acids. CDR3 sequence: CSARDQGPSSPLHF. Written as DNA, the CDR3 is TGCAGTGCTAGAGATCAGGGTCCGAGTTCACCCCTCCACTTT.

This clonotype was detected a few times. The chain carries TRBV18 and TRBJ2-7; the match to TRBD2 covers 12 bases. This CDR3 comprises 16 residues. V lost 3 bases, J lost 2 bases, and 5 bases stayed unmatched. Germline loops: CDR1 KGHSH, CDR2 LQKENI. DNA for the CDR3: TGTGCCAGCTCACCTACCCTAGCGGGGGGGACCTACGAGCAGTACTTC. Encoded protein: CASSPTLAGGTYEQYF.

This clonotype was found many times. For the CDR3, the DNA is TGTGCCAGCCGTAGACAGGGATTAACCTACGAGCAGTACTTC. This gives the protein CASRRQGLTYEQYF. The chain joins TRBV2 to TRBJ2-7; 7 nucleotides align to TRBD1. Unmatched junction bases numbered 9, after V lost 8 bases and J lost 2 bases. This CDR3 is built from 14 residues. Germline assignment: CDR1 SNHLY and CDR2 FYNNEI.

This clonotype appeared many times. The rearrangement uses TRBV14 and TRBJ2-7, with TRBD1 as a possible D gene (6 bases). The CDR3 covers 14 residues. Trimming took off 5 bases at V and 0 bases at J, with 11 bases between the two ends. Germline CDR1 and CDR2: SGHDN and FVKESK. CDR3 region: CASSGQIYSYEQYF. CDR3 nucleotide sequence: TGTGCCAGCAGCGGACAGATTTACTCCTACGAGCAGTACTTC.

This clonotype appeared many times. For the CDR3, the DNA is TGTGCCAGCAGTTTAGACGGGACAGGGGGCTATCAGCCCCAGCATTTT. Protein sequence: CASSLDGTGGYQPQHF. V is TRBV12-3 or TRBV12-4 and J is TRBJ1-5; 12 bases are shared with TRBD1. This CDR3 is 16 amino acids long. J lost 5 bases, V lost 1 base, and 3 bases had no gene match.

In its sample, this clonotype was seen a few times. The chain joins TRBV7-9 to TRBJ2-3; D gene uncertain. Germline lookup yields CDR1 SEHNR and CDR2 FQNEAQ (reference sequence). V was shortened by 2 bases and J by 2 bases, with 17 bases between the two germline ends. The CDR3 runs 17 residues. CDR3 region: CASSLYGKGGVTDTQYF. CDR3 nucleotide sequence: TGTGCCAGCAGCTTATATGGAAAGGGTGGGGTCACAGATACGCAGTATTTT.

In its sample, this clonotype was seen many times. The chain links TRBV2 to TRBJ1-1; TRBD1 is a possible D gene (5 bases). Looked up from germline, CDR1 is SNHLY and CDR2 is FYNNEI. The CDR3 loop spans 13 amino acids. Trimming removed 4 bases from V and 1 base from J, with 7 bases in between. This chain's CDR3 is CASSVGGNTEAFF. The CDR3 DNA sequence: TGTGCCAGCAGTGTGGGGGGGAACACTGAAGCTTTCTTT. Combining the CDR3 with reference TRBV2 and TRBJ1-1 gives the whole variable domain EPEVTQTPSHQVTQMGQEVILRCVPISNHLYFYWYRQILGQKVEFLVSFYNNEISEKSEIFDDQFSVERPDGSNFTLKIRSTKLEDSAMYFCASSVGGNTEAFFGQGTRLTVV.

This clonotype was observed many times. V and J are TRBV5-1 and TRBJ1-1, with D perhaps matching TRBD1 (5 bases). CDR3 length equals 15 residues. CDR1 is SGHRS, CDR2 YFSETQ, per germline. Trimming shortened V by 0 bases and J by 5 bases, and 14 bases separated the two germline ends. The CDR3, as DNA: TGCGCCAGCAGCTTGGAAAGGGGATCAAAAACTGAAGCTTTCTTT. Protein: CASSLERGSKTEAFF.